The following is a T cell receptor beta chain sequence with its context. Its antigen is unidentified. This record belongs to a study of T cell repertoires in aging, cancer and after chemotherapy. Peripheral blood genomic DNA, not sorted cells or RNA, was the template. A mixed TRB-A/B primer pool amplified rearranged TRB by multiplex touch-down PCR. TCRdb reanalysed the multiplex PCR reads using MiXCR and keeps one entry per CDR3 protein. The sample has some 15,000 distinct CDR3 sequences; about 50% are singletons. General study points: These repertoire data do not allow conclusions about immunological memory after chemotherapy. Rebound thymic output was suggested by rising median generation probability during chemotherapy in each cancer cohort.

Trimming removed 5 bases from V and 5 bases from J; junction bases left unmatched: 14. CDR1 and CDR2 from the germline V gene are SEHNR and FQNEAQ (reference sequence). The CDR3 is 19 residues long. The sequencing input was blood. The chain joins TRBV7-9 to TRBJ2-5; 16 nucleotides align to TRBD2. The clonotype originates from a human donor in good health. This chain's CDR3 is CASSTQGAGLAGGPETQYF. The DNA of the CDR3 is TGTGCCAGCAGCACACAGGGCGCGGGACTAGCGGGAGGGCCGGAGACCCAGTACTTC.